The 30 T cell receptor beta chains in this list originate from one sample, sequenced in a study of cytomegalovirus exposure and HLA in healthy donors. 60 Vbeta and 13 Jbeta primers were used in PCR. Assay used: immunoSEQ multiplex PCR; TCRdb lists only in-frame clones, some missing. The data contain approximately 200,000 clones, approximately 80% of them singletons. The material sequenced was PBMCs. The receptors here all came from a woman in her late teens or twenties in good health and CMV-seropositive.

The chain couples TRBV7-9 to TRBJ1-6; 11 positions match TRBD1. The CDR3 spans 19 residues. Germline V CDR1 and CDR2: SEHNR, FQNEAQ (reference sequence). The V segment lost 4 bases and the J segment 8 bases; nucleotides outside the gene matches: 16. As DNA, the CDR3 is TGTGCCAGCAGCTCGTACCCAGCCGGACAGGGGGCAAATTATTCACCCCTCCACTTT. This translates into CASSSYPAGQGANYSPLHF.

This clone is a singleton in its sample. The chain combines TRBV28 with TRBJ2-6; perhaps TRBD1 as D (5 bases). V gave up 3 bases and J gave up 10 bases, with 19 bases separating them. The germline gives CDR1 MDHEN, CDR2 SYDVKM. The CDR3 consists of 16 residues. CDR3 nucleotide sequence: TGTGCCAGCAGTTTCAGCGTGCAGGGTTTGGTAAACGTCCTGACTTTC. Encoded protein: CASSFSVQGLVNVLTF.

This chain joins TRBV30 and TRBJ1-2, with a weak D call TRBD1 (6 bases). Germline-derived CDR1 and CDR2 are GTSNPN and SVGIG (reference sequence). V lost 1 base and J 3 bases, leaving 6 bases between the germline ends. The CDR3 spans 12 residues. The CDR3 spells CAWSEGDYGYTF. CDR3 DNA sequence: TGTGCCTGGAGTGAGGGGGACTATGGCTACACCTTC. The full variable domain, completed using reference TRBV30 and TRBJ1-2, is SQTIHQWPATLVQPVGSPLSLECTVEGTSNPNLYWYRQAAGRGLQLLFYSVGIGQISSEVPQNLSASRPQDRQFILSSKKLLLSDSGFYLCAWSEGDYGYTFGSGTRLTVV.

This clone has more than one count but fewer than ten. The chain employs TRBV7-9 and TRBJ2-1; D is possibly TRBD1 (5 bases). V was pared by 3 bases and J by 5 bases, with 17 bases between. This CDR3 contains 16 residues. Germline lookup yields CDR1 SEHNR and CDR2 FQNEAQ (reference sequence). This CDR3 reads CASSLQGGVGDNEQFF. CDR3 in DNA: TGTGCCAGCAGCTTGCAGGGTGGGGTCGGCGACAATGAGCAGTTCTTC.

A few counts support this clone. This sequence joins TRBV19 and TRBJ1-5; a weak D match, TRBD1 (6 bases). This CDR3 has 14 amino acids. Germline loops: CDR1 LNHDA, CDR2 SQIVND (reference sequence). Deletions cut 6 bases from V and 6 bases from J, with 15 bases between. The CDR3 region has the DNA TGTGCCAGTAGCCAAGGGGGGGGACGTCAGCCCCAGCATTTT. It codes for CASSQGGGRQPQHF.

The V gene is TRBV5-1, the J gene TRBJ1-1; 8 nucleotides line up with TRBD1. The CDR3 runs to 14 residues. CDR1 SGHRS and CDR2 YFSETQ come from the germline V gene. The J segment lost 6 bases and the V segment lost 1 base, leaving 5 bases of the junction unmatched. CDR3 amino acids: CASSLTGGEAEAFF. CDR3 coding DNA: TGCGCCAGCAGCTTGACAGGGGGAGAGGCTGAAGCTTTCTTT.

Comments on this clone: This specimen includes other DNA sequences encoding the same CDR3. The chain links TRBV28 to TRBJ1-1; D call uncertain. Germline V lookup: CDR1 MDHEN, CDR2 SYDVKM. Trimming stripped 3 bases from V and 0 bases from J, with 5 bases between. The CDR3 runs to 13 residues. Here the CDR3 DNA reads TGTGCCAGCAGTTTTAGCTTGAACACTGAAGCTTTCTTT. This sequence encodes CASSFSLNTEAFF.

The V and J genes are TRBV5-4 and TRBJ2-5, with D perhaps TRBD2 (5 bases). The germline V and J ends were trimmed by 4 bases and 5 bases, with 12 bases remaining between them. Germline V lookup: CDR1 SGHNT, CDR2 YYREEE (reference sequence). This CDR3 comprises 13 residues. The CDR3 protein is CASSPREVETQYF. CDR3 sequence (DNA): TGTGCCAGCAGCCCCCGGGAAGTCGAGACCCAGTACTTC.

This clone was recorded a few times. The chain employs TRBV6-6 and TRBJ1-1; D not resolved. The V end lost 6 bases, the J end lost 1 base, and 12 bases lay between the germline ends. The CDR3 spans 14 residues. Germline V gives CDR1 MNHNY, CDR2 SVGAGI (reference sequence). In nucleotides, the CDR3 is TGTGCCAGCAGCACTGAGGGCCCGAACACTGAAGCTTTCTTT. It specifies CASSTEGPNTEAFF.

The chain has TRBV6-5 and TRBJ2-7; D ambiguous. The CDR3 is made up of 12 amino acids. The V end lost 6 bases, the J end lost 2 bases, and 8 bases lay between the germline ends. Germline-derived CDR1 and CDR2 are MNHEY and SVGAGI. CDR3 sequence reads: CASSPSPYEQYF. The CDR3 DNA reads TGTGCCAGCAGCCCCTCCCCCTACGAGCAGTACTTC.

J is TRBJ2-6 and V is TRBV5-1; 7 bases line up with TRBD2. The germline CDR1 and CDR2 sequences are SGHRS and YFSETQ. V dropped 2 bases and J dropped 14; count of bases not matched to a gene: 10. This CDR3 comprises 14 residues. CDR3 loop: CASSLRLAESILTF. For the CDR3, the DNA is TGCGCCAGCAGCTTAAGACTAGCAGAGTCAATCCTGACTTTC.

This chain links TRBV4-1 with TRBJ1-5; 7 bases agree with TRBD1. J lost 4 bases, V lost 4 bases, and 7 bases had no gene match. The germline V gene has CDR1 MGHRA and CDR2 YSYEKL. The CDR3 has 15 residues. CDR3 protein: CASSRAGTDNQPQHF. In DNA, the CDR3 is TGCGCCAGCAGCCGAGCTGGGACAGATAATCAGCCCCAGCATTTT.

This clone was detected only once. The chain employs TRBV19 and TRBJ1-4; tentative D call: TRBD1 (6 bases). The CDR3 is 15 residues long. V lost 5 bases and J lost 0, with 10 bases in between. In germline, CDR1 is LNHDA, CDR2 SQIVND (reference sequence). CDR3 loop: CASSEAGATNEKLFF. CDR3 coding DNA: TGTGCCAGTAGTGAAGCAGGGGCAACTAATGAAAAACTGTTTTTT.

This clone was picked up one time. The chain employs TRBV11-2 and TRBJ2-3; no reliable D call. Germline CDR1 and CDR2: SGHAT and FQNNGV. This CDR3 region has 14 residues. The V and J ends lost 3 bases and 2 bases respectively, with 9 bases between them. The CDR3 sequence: CASSFPIPTDTQYF. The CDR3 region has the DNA TGTGCCAGCAGCTTCCCCATCCCCACAGATACGCAGTATTTT.

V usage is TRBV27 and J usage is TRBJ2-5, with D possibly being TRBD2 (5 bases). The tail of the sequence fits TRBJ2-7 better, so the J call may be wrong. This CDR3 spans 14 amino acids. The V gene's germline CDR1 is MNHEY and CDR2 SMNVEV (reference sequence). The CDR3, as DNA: TGTGCCAGCAGTTTAAGCGGCAGCTCCTACGAGCAGTACTTC. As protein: CASSLSGSSYEQYF.

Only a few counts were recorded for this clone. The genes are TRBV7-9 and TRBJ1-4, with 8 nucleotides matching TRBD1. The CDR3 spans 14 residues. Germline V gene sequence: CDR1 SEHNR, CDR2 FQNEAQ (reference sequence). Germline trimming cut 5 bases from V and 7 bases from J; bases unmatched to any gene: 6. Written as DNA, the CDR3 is TGTGCCAGCAGCCCGGAGGACAGGGTTGAAAAACTGTTTTTT. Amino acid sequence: CASSPEDRVEKLFF.

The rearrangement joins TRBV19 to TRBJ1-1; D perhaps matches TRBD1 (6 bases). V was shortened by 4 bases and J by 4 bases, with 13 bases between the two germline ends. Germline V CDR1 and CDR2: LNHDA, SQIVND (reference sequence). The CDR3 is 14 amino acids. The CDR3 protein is CASSRGPGSTEAFF. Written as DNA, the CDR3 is TGTGCCAGTAGTAGGGGGCCTGGGAGCACTGAAGCTTTCTTT. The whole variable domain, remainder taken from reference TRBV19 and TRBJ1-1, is DGGITQSPKYLFRKEGQNVTLSCEQNLNHDAMYWYRQDPGQGLRLIYYSQIVNDFQKGDIAEGYSVSREKKESFPLTVTSAQKNPTAFYLCASSRGPGSTEAFFGQGTRLTVV.

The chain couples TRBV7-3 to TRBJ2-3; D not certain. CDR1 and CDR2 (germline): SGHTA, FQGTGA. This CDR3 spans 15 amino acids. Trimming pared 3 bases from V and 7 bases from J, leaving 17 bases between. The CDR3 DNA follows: TGTGCCAGCAGCTTGCAAAGCGCCCTCCTAAATACGCAGTATTTT. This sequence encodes CASSLQSALLNTQYF.

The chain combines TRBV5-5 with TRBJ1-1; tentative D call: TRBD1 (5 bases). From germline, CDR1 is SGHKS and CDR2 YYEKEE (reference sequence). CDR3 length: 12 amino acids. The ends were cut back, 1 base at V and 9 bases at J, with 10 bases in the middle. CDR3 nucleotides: TGTGCCAGCAGCTTGTGGGGGGAGCAAGCTTTCTTT. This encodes CASSLWGEQAFF.

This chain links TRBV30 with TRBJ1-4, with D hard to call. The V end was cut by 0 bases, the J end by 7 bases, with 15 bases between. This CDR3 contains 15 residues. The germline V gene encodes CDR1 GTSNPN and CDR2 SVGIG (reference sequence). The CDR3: CAWSVRRAGGEKLFF. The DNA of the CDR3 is TGTGCCTGGAGTGTTAGGAGGGCGGGAGGTGAAAAACTGTTTTTT. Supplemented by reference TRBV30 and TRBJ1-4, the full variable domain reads SQTIHQWPATLVQPVGSPLSLECTVEGTSNPNLYWYRQAAGRGLQLLFYSVGIGQISSEVPQNLSASRPQDRQFILSSKKLLLSDSGFYLCAWSVRRAGGEKLFFGSGTQLSVL.

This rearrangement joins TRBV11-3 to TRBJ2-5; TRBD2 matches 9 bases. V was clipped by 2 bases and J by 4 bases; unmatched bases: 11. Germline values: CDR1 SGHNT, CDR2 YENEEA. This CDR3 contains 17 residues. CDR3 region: CASSLYGGGGAPETQYF. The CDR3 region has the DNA TGTGCCAGCAGCTTATACGGGGGCGGGGGGGCCCCAGAGACCCAGTACTTC. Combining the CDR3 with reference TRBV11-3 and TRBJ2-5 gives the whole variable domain EAGVVQSPRYKIIEKKQPVAFWCNPISGHNTLYWYLQNLGQGPELLIRYENEEAVDDSQLPKDRFSAERLKGVDSTLKIQPAELGDSAVYLCASSLYGGGGAPETQYFGPGTRLLVL.

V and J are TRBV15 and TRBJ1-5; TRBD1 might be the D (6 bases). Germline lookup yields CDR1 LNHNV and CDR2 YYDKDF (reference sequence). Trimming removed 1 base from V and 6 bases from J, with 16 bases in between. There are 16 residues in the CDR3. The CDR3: CATSRGLGLQGQPQHF. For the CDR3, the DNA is TGTGCCACCAGCAGAGGGTTGGGCCTACAGGGTCAGCCCCAGCATTTT.

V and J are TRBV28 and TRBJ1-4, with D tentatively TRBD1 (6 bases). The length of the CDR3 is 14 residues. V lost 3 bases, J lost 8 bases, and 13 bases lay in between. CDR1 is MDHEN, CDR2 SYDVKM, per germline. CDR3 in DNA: TGTGCCAGCAGTTTGGGCAGACAGGAGGAAAAACTGTTTTTT. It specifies CASSLGRQEEKLFF.

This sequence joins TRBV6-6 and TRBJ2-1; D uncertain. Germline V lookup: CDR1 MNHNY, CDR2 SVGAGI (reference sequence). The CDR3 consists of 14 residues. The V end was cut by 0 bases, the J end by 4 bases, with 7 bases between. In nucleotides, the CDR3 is TGTGCCAGCAGTTACTCGGCAGAATACAATGAGCAGTTCTTC. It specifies CASSYSAEYNEQFF.

The CDR3 region is CARDSAYEQYV. As DNA, the CDR3 is TGTGCCAGGGACAGTGCGTACGAGCAGTACGTC. This chain joins TRBV21-1 and TRBJ2-7; the D call of TRBD1 is as the table states it, not checked on the DNA. TRBV21-1 constitutes a pseudogene. This CDR3 comprises 11 residues.

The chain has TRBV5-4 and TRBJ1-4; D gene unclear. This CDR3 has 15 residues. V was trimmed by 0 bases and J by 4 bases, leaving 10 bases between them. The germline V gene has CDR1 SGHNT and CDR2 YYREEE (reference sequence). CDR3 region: CASSLDISSNEKLFF. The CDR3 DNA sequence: TGTGCCAGCAGCTTGGACATTTCAAGTAATGAAAAACTGTTTTTT.

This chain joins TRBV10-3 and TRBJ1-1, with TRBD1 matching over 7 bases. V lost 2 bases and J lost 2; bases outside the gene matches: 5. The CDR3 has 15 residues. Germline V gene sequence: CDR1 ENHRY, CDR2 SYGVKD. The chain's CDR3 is CAISEPGQSNTEAFF. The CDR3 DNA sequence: TGTGCCATCAGTGAGCCGGGACAGTCTAACACTGAAGCTTTCTTT.

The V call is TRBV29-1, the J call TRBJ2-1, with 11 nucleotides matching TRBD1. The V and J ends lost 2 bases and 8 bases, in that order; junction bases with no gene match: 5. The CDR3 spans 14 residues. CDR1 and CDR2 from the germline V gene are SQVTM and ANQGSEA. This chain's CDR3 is CSVERGQGVDEQFF. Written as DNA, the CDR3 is TGCAGCGTTGAAAGGGGACAGGGGGTCGATGAGCAGTTCTTC.

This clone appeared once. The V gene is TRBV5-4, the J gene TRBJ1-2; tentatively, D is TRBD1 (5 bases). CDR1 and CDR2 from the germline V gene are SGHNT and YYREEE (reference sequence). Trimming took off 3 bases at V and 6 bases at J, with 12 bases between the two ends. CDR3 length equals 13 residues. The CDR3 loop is CASSYSAGHGYTF. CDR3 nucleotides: TGTGCCAGCAGCTATTCGGCGGGACATGGCTACACCTTC.

In DNA form, the CDR3 reads TGTGCCAGCTCACCTCAATGGACAGGGGTCAATGAGCAGTTCTTC. Protein product: CASSPQWTGVNEQFF. The V gene is TRBV18, the J gene TRBJ2-1; 9 bases map to TRBD1. The length of the CDR3 is 15 residues. The ends lost 3 bases at V and 6 bases at J; junction bases unmatched: 6. Looked up from germline, CDR1 is KGHSH and CDR2 is LQKENI.